These T cell receptor beta chains were read from a single sample in a study of PD-1 blockade in classical Hodgkin lymphoma. The protocol was immunoSEQ multiplex PCR, while the TCRdb copy is restricted to in-frame clones and leaves out a portion. The sample has about 24,000 clones; approximately 80% are singletons. The sequenced sample was peripheral blood mononuclear cells (PBMCs), obtained at baseline. Receptors originate from a human donor with classical Hodgkin lymphoma. The conserved cysteine and the conserved F or W are not part of the CDR3 here.

>TRBV5-1
ASSLAGQGDEQY
>TRBV4-1
ASSQDHFGAF
>TRBV2
ASSGRGSYNSPLH
>TRBV10-3
AIRARDEQF
>TRBV28
ASSFLRDRHQPQH
>TRBV19
ASSGTGTYGYT
>TRBV11-2
ASSTRDSSTQY
>TRBV7-9
ASIPAVLAGGARDNEQF
>TRBV6-5
ASSFSSNTGELF
>TRBV25-1
ASSERGSSGNTIY
>TRBV7-3
ASSSAPGDFYEQY
>TRBV5-1
ASSLAWDTQY
>TRBV6-6
ASMLQDAGSEKLF
>TRBV14
ASLGGADTEAF
>TRBV7-9
ASSGGQLEQF
>TRBV11-3
ASSSGTSYEQY
>TRBV6-5
ASSPGTTIYYGYT
>TRBV4-1
ASSHTTGTLNSPLH
>TRBV18
ATSLGARGGEAF
>TRBV19
ASSPQGANGNTIY
>TRBV2
ASSEILAGGPGELF
>TRBV29-1
SVALGTGRETQY
>TRBV2
ASSPPYEQY
>TRBV4-1
ASSLRVASADTQY
>TRBV10-3
AISDDRASGYT
>TRBV18
ASSISTDTQY
>TRBV4-2
ASSQDLGQDLGAEAF
>TRBV6-1
ASSRPTPEQY
>TRBV4-2
ASSQGTGNNQPQH
>TRBV5-4
ASSYGTADTEAF
>TRBV18
ASSPDLLVYEQY
>TRBV15
ATSRGRGASYNEQF
>TRBV5-5
ASSQLTGTNTEAF
>TRBV11-2
ASSFDGGAADTQY
>TRBV2
ASSPDRGHSPLH
>TRBV25-1
ASSGYGAAYEQY
>TRBV27
ASSAGTGGPGELF
>TRBV27
ASTAKGGQSKNIQY
>TRBV6-5
ASSYSDRGTEAF
>TRBV7-2
ASSLPSTDTQY
>TRBV10-3
AISGGLYNEQF
>TRBV5-8
ASSLGEATLVTYGYT
>TRBV10-2
ASSESTWDPHYT
>TRBV2
ASRPGTRVTQY
>TRBV15
ATSRVPGGRGSQY
>TRBV7-9
ASSETRTGLYEQY
>TRBV4-3
ASSQIRGIITEAF
>TRBV28
ASSFSQGETQY
>TRBV5-5
ASSLVGGGNSPLH